These 19 T cell receptor beta chains share one sample of origin, sequenced in a study of blood T cell repertoires in COVID-19. Libraries were prepared by immunoSEQ multiplex PCR; TCRdb keeps only in-frame clonotypes and omits some of them. The sample consists of 310,000 or so clones, around 90% of them appearing once. The sample taken for sequencing was PBMCs or T cells enriched from blood (not recorded which). These receptors all come from a woman in her late teens or twenties who had recovered from COVID-19.

The chain links TRBV6-5 to TRBJ1-1; D may be TRBD1 (5 bases). The CDR3 runs 12 residues. Germline CDR1 reads MNHEY; CDR2 reads SVGAGI. V was cut by 5 bases and J by 6 bases, with 10 bases left in between. The DNA of the CDR3 is TGTGCCAGCAGTACACAGGCGCCTGAAGCTTTCTTT. It encodes CASSTQAPEAFF.

The gene calls are TRBV6-5 and TRBJ1-4, with D possibly TRBD1 on 6 matching bases. There are 13 residues in the CDR3. V lost 7 bases and J lost 6, with 12 bases in between. Per germline, CDR1 MNHEY and CDR2 SVGAGI. The CDR3 DNA is TGTGCCAGCAAAGGGGGAGTGCATGAAAAACTGTTTTTT. Translated, it gives CASKGGVHEKLFF.

The chain couples TRBV19 to TRBJ1-2; D perhaps matches TRBD1 (5 bases). The V gene's germline CDR1 is LNHDA and CDR2 SQIVND (reference sequence). V was clipped by 9 bases and J by 3 bases, with 14 bases between them. The CDR3 has 13 residues. The CDR3 region is CASRGEPYYGYTF. The DNA for the CDR3 is TGTGCCAGCCGGGGGGAACCGTACTATGGCTACACCTTC.

This chain uses TRBV2 with TRBJ2-1; weak D call: TRBD1 (5 bases). The V gene lost 4 bases and the J gene lost 2 bases, with 9 bases spanning the gap. The germline CDR1 and CDR2 sequences are SNHLY and FYNNEI. The CDR3 consists of 14 residues. The CDR3 protein is CASSGQGTYNEQFF. The DNA of the CDR3 is TGTGCCAGCAGTGGGCAGGGAACCTACAATGAGCAGTTCTTC.

The chain is built from TRBV19 and TRBJ2-1, with TRBD1 as a possible D gene (5 bases). CDR3 size: 12 residues. Germline assignment: CDR1 LNHDA and CDR2 SQIVND (reference sequence). V lost 0 bases and J 12 bases, leaving 9 bases between the germline ends. The CDR3 DNA is TGTGCCAGTAGTATAGATCTAGGGGTGCAGTTCTTC. Translation gives CASSIDLGVQFF. Based on the CDR3 plus reference TRBV19 and TRBJ2-1, the full variable domain is DGGITQSPKYLFRKEGQNVTLSCEQNLNHDAMYWYRQDPGQGLRLIYYSQIVNDFQKGDIAEGYSVSREKKESFPLTVTSAQKNPTAFYLCASSIDLGVQFFGPGTRLTVL.

The V gene is TRBV20-1, the J gene TRBJ2-2, with TRBD2 identical over 8 bases. This CDR3 is built from 16 residues. The J segment lost 4 bases and the V segment lost 3 bases, leaving 10 bases of the junction unmatched. Germline-derived CDR1 and CDR2 are DFQATT and SNEGSKA (reference sequence). The CDR3: CSASVLREGGTGELFF. The DNA for the CDR3 is TGCAGTGCTAGTGTCCTCCGGGAGGGGGGCACCGGGGAGCTGTTTTTT.

This clone was seen just once. The V and J genes are TRBV29-1 and TRBJ1-1; 8 bases line up with TRBD1. Germline-derived CDR1 and CDR2 are SQVTM and ANQGSEA. This CDR3 region has 13 residues. V shed 3 bases, J shed 4 bases, and the junction held 4 bases outside the gene matches. In DNA, the CDR3 is TGCAGCGTTGATCGACAGGGGAGCACTGAAGCTTTCTTT. It is translated as CSVDRQGSTEAFF.

The rearrangement joins TRBV25-1 to TRBJ2-7; 8 nucleotides agree with TRBD1. Germline CDR1 MGHDK, CDR2 SYGVNS. The J segment lost 11 bases and the V segment lost 5 bases, leaving 5 bases of the junction unmatched. This CDR3 is built from 11 residues. The CDR3 DNA sequence: TGTGCCAGCAGTAATCTACAGGGGGAGTACTTC. Translation gives CASSNLQGEYF.

The rearrangement links TRBV7-8 to TRBJ1-5; tentatively, D is TRBD1 (5 bases). The CDR3 covers 13 residues. Between the trimmed V and J ends, which lost 3 bases and 7 bases, there was a span of 10 bases. In germline, CDR1 is SGHVS, CDR2 FQNEAQ. DNA of the CDR3: TGTGCCAGCAGCTTCGACAGCGGGCAGCCCCAGCATTTT. Its translation: CASSFDSGQPQHF.

This clone was observed once. This chain joins TRBV11-2 and TRBJ2-5; D remains ambiguous. The CDR3 sequence is 12 residues long. Per germline, CDR1 SGHAT and CDR2 FQNNGV. V dropped 6 bases and J dropped 5 bases, with 10 bases sitting between them. The CDR3 DNA sequence: TGTGCCAGCAGTCCCACCGGGGAGACCCAGTACTTC. It encodes CASSPTGETQYF.

This clone was detected once. The chain carries TRBV10-3 and TRBJ1-3; possible D gene TRBD1, 6 bases. There are 16 residues in the CDR3. The V gene's germline CDR1 is ENHRY and CDR2 SYGVKD. V lost 0 bases to trimming and J lost 4 bases, with 13 bases between them. CDR3 in amino acids: CAISESLGALGNTIYF. The CDR3 nucleotides are TGTGCCATCAGTGAGTCGTTGGGGGCGTTAGGAAACACCATATATTTT.

This chain uses TRBV29-1 with TRBJ1-1; TRBD1 aligns across 10 bases. This CDR3 is built from 12 residues. Per germline, CDR1 SQVTM and CDR2 ANQGSEA. After removal of 7 bases from V and 5 bases from J, the junction contained 4 bases not matched to a gene. The CDR3 nucleotides read TGCAGCGCGGGGACAGGGGAGACTGAAGCTTTCTTT. This translates into CSAGTGETEAFF.

This clone is a singleton in its sample. The genes are TRBV7-3 and TRBJ2-2, with 9 bases aligning to TRBD1. The CDR3 extends over 15 amino acids. Losses at the gene ends were 5 bases for V and 6 bases for J; bases not matched to a gene: 7. From germline, CDR1 is SGHTA and CDR2 FQGTGA. Here the CDR3 reads CASSPQRDRAGELFF. The CDR3 DNA reads as TGTGCCAGCAGCCCCCAAAGGGACAGGGCCGGGGAGCTGTTTTTT. The full variable domain, with the rest looked up from reference TRBV7-3 and TRBJ2-2, is GAGVSQTPSNKVTEKGKYVELRCDPISGHTALYWYRQSLGQGPEFLIYFQGTGAADDSGLPNDRFFAVRPEGSVSTLKIQRTERGDSAVYLCASSPQRDRAGELFFGEGSRLTVL.

The V and J genes are TRBV6-2 or TRBV6-3 and TRBJ1-2; D gene unclear. The CDR3 runs 15 residues. Trimming took 6 bases from V and 4 from J, leaving 18 bases between them. Germline-derived CDR1 and CDR2 are MNHEY and SVGEGT. CDR3 nucleotides: TGTGCCAGCAGCCCACCCCCAATACAGAGCTATGGCTACACCTTC. Its translation: CASSPPPIQSYGYTF.

This chain links TRBV30 with TRBJ1-4; 8 bases fit TRBD1. Germline V gene lookup returns CDR1 GTSNPN and CDR2 SVGIG (reference sequence). The V and J ends lost 1 base and 6 bases, in that order; junction bases with no gene match: 1. The length of the CDR3 is 13 residues. The CDR3 is CAWSATGDEKLFF. CDR3 DNA sequence: TGTGCCTGGAGTGCGACAGGGGATGAAAAACTGTTTTTT.

The chain employs TRBV5-5 and TRBJ1-2, with D possibly TRBD1 on 5 matching bases. CDR1 SGHKS and CDR2 YYEKEE come from the germline V gene (reference sequence). The CDR3 covers 13 residues. V shed 4 bases and J shed 1 base, with 8 bases lying between them. The CDR3 nucleotides are TGTGCCAGCAGCCATGACAGTAACTATGGCTACACCTTC. Translating it yields CASSHDSNYGYTF.

V usage is TRBV19 and J usage is TRBJ2-7; 7 bases agree with TRBD2. Germline V CDR1 and CDR2: LNHDA, SQIVND (reference sequence). V shed 6 bases, J shed 3 bases, and the junction held 8 bases outside the gene matches. The CDR3 sequence is 14 residues long. For the CDR3, the DNA is TGTGCCAGTAGCCCCGCCAGCGGGGTCTACGAGCAGTACTTC. It encodes CASSPASGVYEQYF.

J is TRBJ2-5 and V is TRBV25-1; tentative D call: TRBD2 (6 bases). Trimming shortened V by 5 bases and J by 2 bases, and 9 bases separated the two germline ends. The CDR3 consists of 13 residues. CDR1 and CDR2 from the germline V gene are MGHDK and SYGVNS. CDR3: CASSWAGQETQYF. The CDR3 DNA reads TGTGCCAGCAGTTGGGCGGGACAAGAGACCCAGTACTTC. Full variable domain (remainder filled in from reference TRBV25-1 and TRBJ2-5): EADIYQTPRYLVIGTGKKITLECSQTMGHDKMYWYQQDPGMELHLIHYSYGVNSTEKGDLSSESTVSRIRTEHFPLTLESARPSHTSQYLCASSWAGQETQYFGPGTRLLVL.

The chain employs TRBV2 and TRBJ1-5; 9 bases align to TRBD1. The CDR3 runs to 16 residues. The germline V gene encodes CDR1 SNHLY and CDR2 FYNNEI. V was pared by 9 bases and J by 2 bases, with 11 bases of the junction left unmatched. In DNA form, the CDR3 reads TGTGCCAGTTTATTACCGGGACAGGGCCGCAATCAGCCCCAGCATTTT. It is translated as CASLLPGQGRNQPQHF.